These 18 T cell receptor beta chains came from one sample sequenced in a study of spatial heterogeneity in lung cancer. Points from the study as a whole: In tumors, expanded intratumoral alpha and beta TCR counts tracked mutation counts.

Time point in this sample: sample taken at primary tumor resection. TCRdb passed the 5' RACE reads through MiXCR, listing each CDR3 protein once. Seen here are around 5,100 distinct CDR3 sequences, around 4.8% observed once, and the top ten hold 20% to 30%. Their specific antigens are unknown. Specimen: lung tumor tissue, collected at surgery. The receptors here all came from a male donor with early-stage non-small cell lung cancer.

This clonotype was detected many times. The size of this beta chain means little, since it is a stray read in a library made for alpha chains. This chain links TRBV18 with TRBJ2-6; possible D gene TRBD1, 5 bases. In germline, CDR1 is KGHSH, CDR2 LQKENI. V was cut by 2 bases and J by 0 bases, with 8 bases left in between. The CDR3 consists of 16 residues. CDR3 region: CASSPTGTSGANVLTF. CDR3 nucleotide sequence: TGTGCCAGCTCACCAACAGGCACCTCTGGGGCCAACGTCCTGACTTTC.

This clonotype is deemed medium-sized. Because the library targeted alpha chains, this beta chain is an off-target read whose size means little. The chain couples TRBV4-2 to TRBJ2-5; TRBD2 matches at 10 bases. Trimming at V came to 0 bases and at J to 5 bases, leaving 9 bases not matched to a gene. The CDR3 runs to 17 residues. Germline V gene data show CDR1 as LGHNA and CDR2 as YNFKEQ. The CDR3 region is CASSQDLLAGYGETQYF. CDR3 in DNA: TGTGCCAGCAGCCAAGATTTACTAGCGGGATACGGGGAGACCCAGTACTTC.

This clonotype was seen many times. Since the library was made to target alpha chains, this beta chain is a stray read and its abundance is not meaningful. V gene TRBV12-3 or TRBV12-4 combines with J gene TRBJ2-5, with 7 bases fitting TRBD1. Trimming at V came to 7 bases and at J to 5 bases, leaving 7 bases not matched to a gene. The CDR3 totals 13 residues. The CDR3 region is CASMTGPWETQYF. CDR3 in DNA: TGTGCCAGCATGACAGGGCCGTGGGAGACCCAGTACTTC.

Many counts were recorded for this clonotype. Because this beta chain is a stray read in a library intended to capture alpha chains, its abundance should not be given much weight. V and J are TRBV7-9 and TRBJ2-1; 11 bases align to TRBD1. CDR3 length: 17 residues. Germline CDR1 and CDR2: SEHNR and FQNEAQ (reference sequence). V was clipped by 4 bases and J by 6 bases; unmatched bases: 11. CDR3 protein: CASSSYSLDRGRNEQFF. The CDR3 DNA reads TGTGCCAGCAGCTCCTATTCTTTGGACAGGGGGCGCAATGAGCAGTTCTTC. Full variable domain (remainder filled in from reference TRBV7-9 and TRBJ2-1): DTGVSQNPRHKITKRGQNVTFRCDPISEHNRLYWYRQTLGQGPEFLTYFQNEAQLEKSRLLSDRFSAERPKGSFSTLEIQRTEQGDSAMYLCASSSYSLDRGRNEQFFGPGTRLTVL.

This clonotype rates as medium-sized. Since the library was made to target alpha chains, this beta chain is a stray read and its abundance is not meaningful. V gene TRBV6-5 combines with J gene TRBJ1-6; D remains unclear. The germline gives CDR1 MNHEY, CDR2 SVGAGI. V lost 8 bases, J lost 1 base, and 21 bases lay in between. This CDR3 spans 18 amino acids. The CDR3 nucleotides read TGTGCCAGCGGACCAATTTACTCTACCGAGTCCTATAATTCACCCCTCCACTTT. This encodes CASGPIYSTESYNSPLHF.

This clonotype was seen a few times. For a library built for alpha chains, this beta chain is a stray read; little rests on its size. The rearrangement uses TRBV5-6 and TRBJ1-6, with 9 nucleotides matching TRBD1. CDR3 length: 16 amino acids. V shed 3 bases, J shed 3 bases, and the junction held 4 bases outside the gene matches. Per the germline V gene, CDR1 is SGHDT and CDR2 is YYEEEE. Written as DNA, the CDR3 is TGTGCCAGCAGCTGGGACAGGGAGCTCTATAATTCACCCCTCCACTTT. This translates into CASSWDRELYNSPLHF.

The sample holds many counts of this clonotype. This beta chain lies outside the target of a library built for alpha chains; its clone size means little. V usage is TRBV5-6 and J usage is TRBJ2-2; D is unresolved. There are 12 residues in the CDR3. The germline V gene encodes CDR1 SGHDT and CDR2 YYEEEE. The V gene lost 0 bases and the J gene lost 7 bases, with 4 bases spanning the gap. CDR3 nucleotides: TGTGCCAGCAGCTTGGGTTACGGGGAGCTGTTTTTT. Translated: CASSLGYGELFF.

This clonotype was seen ten or more times. In a library made to pick up alpha chains, this beta chain is a stray read with a size that means little. V gene TRBV19 combines with J gene TRBJ2-7; D tentatively fits TRBD1 or TRBD2 (5 bases each). The CDR3 length is 12 residues. CDR1 and CDR2 (germline): LNHDA, SQIVND (reference sequence). V was trimmed by 9 bases and J by 3 bases, leaving 12 bases between them. The CDR3 protein is CASRGPHYEQYF. The CDR3 DNA sequence: TGTGCCAGCCGGGGACCGCACTACGAGCAGTACTTC.

In this sample, this clonotype turned up many times. This beta chain is an unintended read in a library built for alpha chains; its size means little. The V gene is TRBV28, the J gene TRBJ2-7; D may be TRBD2 (5 bases). V lost 7 bases and J lost 3, with 16 bases in between. The CDR3 has 14 amino acids. Per germline, CDR1 MDHEN and CDR2 SYDVKM. CDR3 in DNA: TGTGCCAGCACCCTTCGAGGGATGGACTACGAGCAGTACTTC. Encoded protein: CASTLRGMDYEQYF.

This clonotype has more than one count but fewer than ten. The library was built for alpha chains, so this beta chain is an off-target read and its size means little. The chain combines TRBV29-1 with TRBJ2-1, with TRBD1 identical over 8 bases. The CDR3 is made up of 13 amino acids. The V gene's germline CDR1 is SQVTM and CDR2 ANQGSEA. After removal of 6 bases from V and 6 bases from J, the junction contained 7 bases not matched to a gene. DNA for the CDR3: TGCAGCGTCGGACCGGACAGGGTCAATGAGCAGTTCTTC. Its translation is CSVGPDRVNEQFF.

In regard to this clonotype: Because the library targeted alpha chains, this beta chain is an off-target read whose size means little. This rearrangement joins TRBV4-2 to TRBJ1-1; 8 bases are shared with TRBD1. With 3 bases clipped from V and 6 bases from J, the junction kept 12 bases outside the gene matches. The CDR3 runs 16 residues. Germline V gives CDR1 LGHNA, CDR2 YNFKEQ. DNA for the CDR3: TGTGCCAGCAGCCAGGGCAGGGACAGGCTTATCCCTGAAGCTTTCTTT. Protein product: CASSQGRDRLIPEAFF.

This clonotype was recorded many times. As an off-target read in a library built for alpha chains, this beta chain has a frequency of little significance. The rearrangement joins TRBV7-9 to TRBJ2-7; TRBD2 matches 9 bases. Unmatched junction bases numbered 5, after V lost 8 bases and J lost 3 bases. Germline V gene lookup returns CDR1 SEHNR and CDR2 FQNEAQ (reference sequence). There are 13 residues in the CDR3. Written as DNA, the CDR3 is TGTGCCAGCCAAGCGGGGGGTAACTACGAGCAGTACTTC. Its protein is CASQAGGNYEQYF.

This clonotype counts as medium-sized. This beta chain came through as a stray read in a library set up for alpha chains, and its size says little. V usage is TRBV12-3 or TRBV12-4 and J usage is TRBJ1-5; the D is unclear. The V and J ends lost 7 bases and 4 bases respectively, with 8 bases between them. The CDR3 sequence is 12 residues long. CDR3 in amino acids: CASTLGNQPQHF. The CDR3 region has the DNA TGTGCCAGCACCCTCGGGAATCAGCCCCAGCATTTT.

In this sample, this clonotype turned up many times. For a library built for alpha chains, this beta chain is a stray read; little rests on its size. This chain uses TRBV7-9 with TRBJ2-1, with 10 bases lining up with TRBD2. The V gene's germline CDR1 is SEHNR and CDR2 FQNEAQ (reference sequence). The CDR3 totals 16 residues. With 0 bases clipped from V and 2 bases from J, the junction kept 1 base outside the gene matches. DNA for the CDR3: TGTGCCAGCAGCTTAGCACTAGCGGGAACCTACAATGAGCAGTTCTTC. Amino acid sequence: CASSLALAGTYNEQFF.

This clonotype was seen many times. This beta chain is an unintended read in a library built for alpha chains; its size means little. The gene calls are TRBV6-2 or TRBV6-3 and TRBJ2-5; maybe TRBD2 (5 bases). Trimming removed 1 base from V and 5 bases from J, with 14 bases in between. Germline CDR1 reads MNHEY; CDR2 reads SVGEGT. This CDR3 region has 15 residues. In DNA, the CDR3 is TGTGCCAGCAGTTACTTCGGCGGACTGGGGGAGACCCAGTACTTC. It is translated as CASSYFGGLGETQYF.

This clonotype was seen repeatedly, ten times or more. For a library built for alpha chains, this beta chain is a stray read; little rests on its size. This chain uses TRBV20-1 with TRBJ2-4; the match to TRBD1 covers 7 bases. Germline V gene lookup returns CDR1 DFQATT and CDR2 SNEGSKA (reference sequence). This CDR3 comprises 12 residues. With 3 bases clipped from V and 8 bases from J, the junction kept 4 bases outside the gene matches. The CDR3 here is CSARRQGDIQYF. CDR3 coding DNA: TGCAGTGCTAGGAGGCAGGGGGACATTCAGTACTTC.

By share, this clonotype ranks as medium-sized. The library was prepared for alpha chains; this beta chain is a stray read, so its frequency means little. The chain uses TRBV20-1 and TRBJ2-3; 10 bases fit TRBD2. The CDR3 runs 17 residues. With V trimmed by 0 bases and J by 3 bases, 9 bases remained unmatched. Germline CDR1 reads DFQATT; CDR2 reads SNEGSKA (reference sequence). The CDR3 nucleotides are TGCAGTGCTAGAGACGTGAGCGGGAGGGCCGGGACAGATACGCAGTATTTT. It translates to CSARDVSGRAGTDTQYF.

Sample share makes this clonotype medium-sized. Since it is a stray read in a library aimed at alpha chains, this beta chain has a size that is not meaningful. V usage is TRBV13 and J usage is TRBJ1-1, with a tentative D call TRBD1 (5 bases). The germline CDR1 and CDR2 sequences are PRHDT and FYEKMQ (reference sequence). This CDR3 region has 15 residues. Trimming cost V 2 bases and J 1 base, with 11 bases left between them. In DNA form, the CDR3 reads TGTGCCAGCAGCTTAAGAGGGGCCGCGAACACTGAAGCTTTCTTT. This encodes CASSLRGAANTEAFF.